This entry lists 14 T cell receptor beta chains sequenced from one sample in a study of blood T cell repertoires in COVID-19. Clones were read by immunoSEQ multiplex PCR, and TCRdb kept only the in-frame ones, dropping some. This sample has 250,000 to 300,000 clones, with roughly 84% found just once. The specimen was peripheral blood. The receptors come from a woman between 18 and 29 years old with acute or convalescent COVID-19.

This clone was counted a few times. The chain combines TRBV5-1 with TRBJ1-6, with 8 bases aligning to TRBD1. J gave up 11 bases and V 0 bases, and 7 bases lay outside the gene matches. From germline, CDR1 is SGHRS and CDR2 YFSETQ. The CDR3 has 15 residues. Here the CDR3 reads CASSLGTGNKAPLHF. The CDR3 DNA follows: TGCGCCAGCAGCTTGGGGACAGGGAATAAGGCACCCCTCCACTTT. The full variable domain, completed using reference TRBV5-1 and TRBJ1-6, is KAGVTQTPRYLIKTRGQQVTLSCSPISGHRSVSWYQQTPGQGLQFLFEYFSETQRNKGNFPGRFSGRQFSNSRSEMNVSTLELGDSALYLCASSLGTGNKAPLHFGNGTRLTVT.

The rearrangement uses TRBV6-5 and TRBJ2-7; 8 positions match TRBD2. Trimming removed 0 bases from V and 7 bases from J; junction bases left unmatched: 5. CDR1 is MNHEY and CDR2 is SVGAGI in the germline V gene. This CDR3 has 14 amino acids. In DNA form, the CDR3 reads TGTGCCAGCAGTTACTCTCACCGGGGGGGTGAGCAGTACTTC. As protein: CASSYSHRGGEQYF.

The rearrangement uses TRBV6-5 and TRBJ1-6, with 7 bases matching TRBD1. Looked up from germline, CDR1 is MNHEY and CDR2 is SVGAGI. J was trimmed by 8 bases and V by 2 bases; bases with no gene match: 9. The CDR3 length is 16 residues. CDR3 sequence reads: CASSYRRQGRDSPLHF. The CDR3 DNA reads TGTGCCAGCAGTTACAGAAGACAGGGAAGGGATTCACCCCTCCACTTT.

The chain couples TRBV4-3 to TRBJ2-7; 14 bases are a match to TRBD2. CDR1 is LGHNA and CDR2 is YSLEER in the germline V gene. This CDR3 has 19 residues. V lost 0 bases, J lost 3 bases, and 10 bases stayed unmatched. This CDR3 reads CASSQDLGQGTSGSYEQYF. Here the CDR3 DNA reads TGCGCCAGCAGCCAAGATCTGGGGCAGGGGACTAGCGGGAGCTACGAGCAGTACTTC.

The V call is TRBV2, the J call TRBJ2-1; tentative D call: TRBD2 (6 bases). Germline CDR1 and CDR2: SNHLY and FYNNEI. The CDR3 runs to 16 residues. V lost 6 bases to trimming and J lost 0 bases, with 15 bases between them. The CDR3 sequence is CASSGARTNSYNEQFF. The DNA of the CDR3 is TGTGCCAGCAGCGGGGCCAGGACTAACTCCTACAATGAGCAGTTCTTC.

CDR3 DNA sequence: TGTGCCAGCAGCCTACTAGTGGGTACTGAGCAGTTCTTC. The encoded protein is CASSLLVGTEQFF. This rearrangement joins TRBV7-9 to TRBJ2-1; a weak D match, TRBD2 (5 bases). The CDR3 consists of 13 residues. Trimming cost V 5 bases and J 9 bases, with 14 bases left between them. Germline V gene lookup returns CDR1 SEHNR and CDR2 FQNEAQ (reference sequence).

The V gene is TRBV28, the J gene TRBJ1-5; TRBD1 might be the D (5 bases). The CDR3 has 15 amino acids. Germline CDR1 reads MDHEN; CDR2 reads SYDVKM. V was pared by 5 bases and J by 2 bases, with 13 bases between. CDR3 protein: CASSVRDAGNQPQHF. For the CDR3, the DNA is TGTGCCAGCAGTGTCAGGGATGCGGGCAATCAGCCCCAGCATTTT.

The chain joins TRBV13 to TRBJ2-1; 9 bases fit TRBD2. From germline, CDR1 is PRHDT and CDR2 FYEKMQ (reference sequence). The CDR3 spans 17 residues. With 7 bases clipped from V and 5 bases from J, the junction kept 15 bases outside the gene matches. The CDR3 loop is CASIKQWGSGRNNEQFF. The CDR3 nucleotides are TGTGCCAGCATCAAACAATGGGGTAGCGGGAGAAACAATGAGCAGTTCTTC. Using reference TRBV13 and TRBJ2-1 for the parts outside the CDR3, the full variable domain is AAGVIQSPRHLIKEKRETATLKCYPIPRHDTVYWYQQGPGQDPQFLISFYEKMQSDKGSIPDRFSAQQFSDYHSELNMSSLELGDSALYFCASIKQWGSGRNNEQFFGPGTRLTVL.

This clone turned up a few times. The chain combines TRBV12-3 or TRBV12-4 with TRBJ1-1, with 7 nucleotides matching TRBD1. The CDR3 extends over 13 amino acids. Trimming removed 5 bases from V and 3 bases from J; junction bases left unmatched: 3. The CDR3 DNA sequence: TGTGCCAGCAGTCGCACAGGGGACACTGAAGCTTTCTTT. Protein product: CASSRTGDTEAFF.

This rearrangement joins TRBV10-3 to TRBJ2-2; 8 bases align to TRBD1. The germline V gene encodes CDR1 ENHRY and CDR2 SYGVKD. The CDR3 contains 17 residues. J gave up 3 bases and V 5 bases, and 11 bases lay outside the gene matches. The CDR3 is CAISNPPRTGYTGELFF. CDR3 nucleotides: TGTGCCATCAGTAACCCCCCCAGGACAGGGTACACCGGGGAGCTGTTTTTT.

The sample holds a few counts of this clone. V usage is TRBV7-2 and J usage is TRBJ2-1; 12 positions match TRBD2. V lost 6 bases, J lost 10 bases, and 10 bases stayed unmatched. In germline, CDR1 is SGHTA, CDR2 FQGNSA. CDR3 size: 15 residues. The CDR3 here is CASRAPGLAGPEQFF. The CDR3 bases are TGTGCCAGCAGGGCCCCGGGACTAGCGGGCCCGGAGCAGTTCTTC.

This chain connects TRBV7-8 to TRBJ2-7, with D maybe TRBD1 (6 bases). This CDR3 region has 12 residues. Germline lookup yields CDR1 SGHVS and CDR2 FQNEAQ. Trimming took off 5 bases at V and 13 bases at J, with 18 bases between the two ends. CDR3 nucleotides: TGTGCCAGCAGCCTAAGATCCGGGACAAGATACTTC. As protein: CASSLRSGTRYF.

The chain joins TRBV3-1 (or the pseudogene TRBV3-2) to TRBJ1-1; possibly TRBD1 for D (5 bases). Between the trimmed V and J ends, which lost 2 bases and 5 bases, there was a span of 9 bases. CDR1 and CDR2 from the germline V gene are LGHDT and YNNKEL (reference sequence). This CDR3 comprises 13 residues. The CDR3 reads CASSQLGGTEAFF. The CDR3 DNA reads TGTGCCAGCAGCCAACTCGGGGGAACTGAAGCTTTCTTT.

This chain joins TRBV7-9 and TRBJ2-1, with 7 bases aligning to TRBD2. The CDR3 sequence is 15 residues long. With 4 bases clipped from V and 2 bases from J, the junction kept 5 bases outside the gene matches. The germline CDR1 and CDR2 sequences are SEHNR and FQNEAQ (reference sequence). CDR3 sequence reads: CASSWRETTYNEQFF. The DNA of the CDR3 is TGTGCCAGCAGCTGGCGGGAGACCACCTACAATGAGCAGTTCTTC. Complete variable domain (other parts from reference TRBV7-9 and TRBJ2-1): DTGVSQNPRHKITKRGQNVTFRCDPISEHNRLYWYRQTLGQGPEFLTYFQNEAQLEKSRLLSDRFSAERPKGSFSTLEIQRTEQGDSAMYLCASSWRETTYNEQFFGPGTRLTVL.